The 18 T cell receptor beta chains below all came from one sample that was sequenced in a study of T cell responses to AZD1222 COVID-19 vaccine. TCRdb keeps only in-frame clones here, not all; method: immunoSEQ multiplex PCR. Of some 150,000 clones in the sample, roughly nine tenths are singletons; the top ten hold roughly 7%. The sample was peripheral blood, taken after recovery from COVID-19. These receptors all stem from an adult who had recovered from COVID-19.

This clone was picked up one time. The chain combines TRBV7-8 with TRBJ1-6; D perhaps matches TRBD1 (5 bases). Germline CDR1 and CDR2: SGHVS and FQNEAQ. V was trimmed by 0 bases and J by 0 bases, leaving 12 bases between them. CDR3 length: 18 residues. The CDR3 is CASSLAKGASSYNSPLHF. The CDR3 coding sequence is TGTGCCAGCAGCTTAGCAAAAGGGGCTAGCTCCTATAATTCACCCCTCCACTTT.

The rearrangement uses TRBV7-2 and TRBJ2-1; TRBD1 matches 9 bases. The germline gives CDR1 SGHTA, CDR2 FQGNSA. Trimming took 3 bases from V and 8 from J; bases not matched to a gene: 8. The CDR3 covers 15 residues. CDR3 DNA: TGTGCCAGCAGCTTCGGGACAGGGTTTAGGGATGAGCAGTTCTTC. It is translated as CASSFGTGFRDEQFF.

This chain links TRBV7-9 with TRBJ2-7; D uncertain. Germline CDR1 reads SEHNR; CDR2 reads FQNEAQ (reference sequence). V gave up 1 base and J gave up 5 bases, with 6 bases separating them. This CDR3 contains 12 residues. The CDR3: CASSLVVHEQYF. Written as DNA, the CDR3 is TGTGCCAGCAGCTTAGTGGTGCACGAGCAGTACTTC.

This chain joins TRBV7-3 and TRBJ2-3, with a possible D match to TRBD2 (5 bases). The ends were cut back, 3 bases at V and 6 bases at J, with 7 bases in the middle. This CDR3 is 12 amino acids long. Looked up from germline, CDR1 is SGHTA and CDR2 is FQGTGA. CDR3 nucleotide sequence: TGTGCCAGCAGCTTCCGAGGGGATACGCAGTATTTT. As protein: CASSFRGDTQYF. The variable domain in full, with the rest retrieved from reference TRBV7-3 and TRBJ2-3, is GAGVSQTPSNKVTEKGKYVELRCDPISGHTALYWYRQSLGQGPEFLIYFQGTGAADDSGLPNDRFFAVRPEGSVSTLKIQRTERGDSAVYLCASSFRGDTQYFGPGTRLTVL.

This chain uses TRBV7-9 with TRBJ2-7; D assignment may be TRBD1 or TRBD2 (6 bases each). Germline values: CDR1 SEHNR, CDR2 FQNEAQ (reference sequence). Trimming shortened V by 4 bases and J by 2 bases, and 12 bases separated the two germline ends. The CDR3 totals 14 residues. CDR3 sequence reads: CASSSPGGTYEQYF. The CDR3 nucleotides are TGTGCCAGCAGCTCCCCCGGGGGCACCTACGAGCAGTACTTC. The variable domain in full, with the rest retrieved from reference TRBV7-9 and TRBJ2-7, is DTGVSQNPRHKITKRGQNVTFRCDPISEHNRLYWYRQTLGQGPEFLTYFQNEAQLEKSRLLSDRFSAERPKGSFSTLEIQRTEQGDSAMYLCASSSPGGTYEQYFGPGTRLTVT.

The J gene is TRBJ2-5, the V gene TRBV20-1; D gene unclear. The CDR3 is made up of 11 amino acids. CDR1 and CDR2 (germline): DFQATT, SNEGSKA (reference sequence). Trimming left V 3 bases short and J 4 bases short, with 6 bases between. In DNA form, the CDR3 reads TGCAGTGCTAGGAGATCAGAGACCCAGTACTTC. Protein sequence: CSARRSETQYF.

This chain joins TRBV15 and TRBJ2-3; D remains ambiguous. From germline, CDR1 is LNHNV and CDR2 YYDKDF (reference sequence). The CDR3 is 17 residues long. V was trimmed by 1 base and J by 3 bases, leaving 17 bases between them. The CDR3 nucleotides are TGTGCCACCAGCAGAGCGGGCACACCATCCGGGACAGATACGCAGTATTTT. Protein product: CATSRAGTPSGTDTQYF.

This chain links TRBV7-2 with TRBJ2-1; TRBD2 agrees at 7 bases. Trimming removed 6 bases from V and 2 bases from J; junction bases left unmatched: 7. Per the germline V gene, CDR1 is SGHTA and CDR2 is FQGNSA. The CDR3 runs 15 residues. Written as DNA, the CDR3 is TGTGCCAGCAGGGCCCCTAGCGGAACCTACAATGAGCAGTTCTTC. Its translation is CASRAPSGTYNEQFF. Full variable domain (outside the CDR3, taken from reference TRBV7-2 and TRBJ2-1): GAGVSQSPSNKVTEKGKDVELRCDPISGHTALYWYRQSLGQGLEFLIYFQGNSAPDKSGLPSDRFSAERTGGSVSTLTIQRTQQEDSAVYLCASRAPSGTYNEQFFGPGTRLTVL.

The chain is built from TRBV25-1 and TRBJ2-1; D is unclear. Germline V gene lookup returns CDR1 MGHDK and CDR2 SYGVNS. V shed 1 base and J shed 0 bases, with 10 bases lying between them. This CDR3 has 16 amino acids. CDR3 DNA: TGTGCCAGCAGTGAATCCGGCAAGGGCTCCTACAATGAGCAGTTCTTC. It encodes CASSESGKGSYNEQFF. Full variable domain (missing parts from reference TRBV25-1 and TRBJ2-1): EADIYQTPRYLVIGTGKKITLECSQTMGHDKMYWYQQDPGMELHLIHYSYGVNSTEKGDLSSESTVSRIRTEHFPLTLESARPSHTSQYLCASSESGKGSYNEQFFGPGTRLTVL.

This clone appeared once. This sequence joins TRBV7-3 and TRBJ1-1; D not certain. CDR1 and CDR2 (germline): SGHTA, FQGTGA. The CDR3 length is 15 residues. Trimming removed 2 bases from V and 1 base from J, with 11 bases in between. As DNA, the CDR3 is TGTGCCAGCAGCTTATGGGCCAGCGAGAACACTGAAGCTTTCTTT. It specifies CASSLWASENTEAFF.

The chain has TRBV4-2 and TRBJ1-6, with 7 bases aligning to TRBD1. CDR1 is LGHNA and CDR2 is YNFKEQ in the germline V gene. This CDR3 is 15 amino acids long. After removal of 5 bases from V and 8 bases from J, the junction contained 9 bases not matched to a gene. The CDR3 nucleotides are TGTGCCAGCAGCTCGCAAGGGGGCGCGGATTCACCCCTCCACTTT. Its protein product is CASSSQGGADSPLHF.

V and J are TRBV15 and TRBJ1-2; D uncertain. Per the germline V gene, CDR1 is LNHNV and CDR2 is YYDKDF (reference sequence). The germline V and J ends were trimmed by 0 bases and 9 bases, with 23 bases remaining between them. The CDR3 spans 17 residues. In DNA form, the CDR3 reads TGTGCCACCAGCAGAGATAAAGGGCGACTGGAGGCTGGCAGCTACACCTTC. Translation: CATSRDKGRLEAGSYTF.

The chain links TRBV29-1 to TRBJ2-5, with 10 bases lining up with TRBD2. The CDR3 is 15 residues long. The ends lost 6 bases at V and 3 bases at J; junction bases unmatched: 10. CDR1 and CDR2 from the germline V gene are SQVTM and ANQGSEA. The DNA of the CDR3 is TGCAGCGTCTACGGACTAGCGGAGGAGAAAGAGACCCAGTACTTC. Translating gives CSVYGLAEEKETQYF.

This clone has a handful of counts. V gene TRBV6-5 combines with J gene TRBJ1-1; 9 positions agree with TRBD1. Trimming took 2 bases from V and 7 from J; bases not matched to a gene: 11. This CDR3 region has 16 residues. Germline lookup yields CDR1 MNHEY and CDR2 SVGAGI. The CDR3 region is CASSYGTGLRTGEAFF. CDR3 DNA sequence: TGTGCCAGCAGTTACGGGACAGGGCTTCGAACGGGTGAAGCTTTCTTT.

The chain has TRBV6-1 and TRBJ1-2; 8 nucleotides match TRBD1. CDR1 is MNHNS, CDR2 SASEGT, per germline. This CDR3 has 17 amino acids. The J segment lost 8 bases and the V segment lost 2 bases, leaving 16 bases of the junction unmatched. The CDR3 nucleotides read TGTGCCAGCAGTGAACGCCCGGGACAGGCCGTCGGGGAAGGCTACACCTTC. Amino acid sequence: CASSERPGQAVGEGYTF.

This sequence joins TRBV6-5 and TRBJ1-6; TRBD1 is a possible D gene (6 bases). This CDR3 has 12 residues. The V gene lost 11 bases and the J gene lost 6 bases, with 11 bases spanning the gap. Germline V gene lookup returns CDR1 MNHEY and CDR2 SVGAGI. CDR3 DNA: TGTGCCGGAGGGGGGTTTAATTCACCCCTCCACTTT. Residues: CAGGGFNSPLHF.

CDR3 coding DNA: TGTGCCAGCAGCTTCTCAGGGACAGGGGAAGATACGCAGTATTTT. Its translation: CASSFSGTGEDTQYF. V gene TRBV5-6 combines with J gene TRBJ2-3; TRBD1 aligns across 10 bases. V lost 2 bases, J lost 5 bases, and 5 bases stayed unmatched. CDR3 size: 15 residues. CDR1 is SGHDT, CDR2 YYEEEE, per germline.

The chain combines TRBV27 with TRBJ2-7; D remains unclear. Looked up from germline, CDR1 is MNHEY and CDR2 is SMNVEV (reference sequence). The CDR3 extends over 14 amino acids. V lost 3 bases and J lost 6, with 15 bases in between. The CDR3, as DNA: TGTGCCAGCAGTTTGGTCAGGCCGGCAGGCGAGCAGTACTTC. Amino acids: CASSLVRPAGEQYF.